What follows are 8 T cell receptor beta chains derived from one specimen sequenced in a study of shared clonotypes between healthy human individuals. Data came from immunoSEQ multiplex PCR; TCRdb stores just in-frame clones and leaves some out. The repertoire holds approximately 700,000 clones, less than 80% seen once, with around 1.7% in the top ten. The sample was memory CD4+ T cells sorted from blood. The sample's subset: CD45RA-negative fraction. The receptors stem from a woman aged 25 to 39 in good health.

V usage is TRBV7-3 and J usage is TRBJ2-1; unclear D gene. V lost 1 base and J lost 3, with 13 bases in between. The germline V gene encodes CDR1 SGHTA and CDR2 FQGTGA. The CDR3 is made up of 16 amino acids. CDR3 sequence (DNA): TGTGCCAGCAGCTTAATTCTTTTTGTTCGCTACAATGAGCAGTTCTTC. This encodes CASSLILFVRYNEQFF.

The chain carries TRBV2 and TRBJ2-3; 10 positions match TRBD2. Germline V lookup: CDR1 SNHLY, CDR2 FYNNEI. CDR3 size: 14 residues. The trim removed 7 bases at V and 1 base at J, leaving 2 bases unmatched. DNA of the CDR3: TGTGCCAGCACTGGACTAGCGGGCACAGATACGCAGTATTTT. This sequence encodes CASTGLAGTDTQYF.

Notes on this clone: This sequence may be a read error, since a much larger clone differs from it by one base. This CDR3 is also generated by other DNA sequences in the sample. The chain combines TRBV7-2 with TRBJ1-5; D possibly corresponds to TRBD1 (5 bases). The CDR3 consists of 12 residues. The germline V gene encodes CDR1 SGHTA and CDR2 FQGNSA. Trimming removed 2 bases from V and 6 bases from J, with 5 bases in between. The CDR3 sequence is CASSLRGQPQHF. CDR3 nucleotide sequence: TGTGCCAGCAGCTTAAGGGGTCAGCCCCAGCATTTT.

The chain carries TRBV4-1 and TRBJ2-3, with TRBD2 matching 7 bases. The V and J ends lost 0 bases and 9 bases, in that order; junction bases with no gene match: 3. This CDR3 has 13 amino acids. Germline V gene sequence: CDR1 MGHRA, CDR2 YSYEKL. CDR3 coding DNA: TGCGCCAGCAGCCAAGATCGGACTAGGACGCAGTATTTT. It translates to CASSQDRTRTQYF.

CDR3 nucleotides: TGTGCCAGCAGTGATATCCCCAAAAACATTCAGTACTTC. The encoded protein is CASSDIPKNIQYF. This sequence joins TRBV6-1 and TRBJ2-4; no clear D. V lost 3 bases and J 2 bases, leaving 5 bases between the germline ends. Germline CDR1 reads MNHNS; CDR2 reads SASEGT. CDR3 length equals 13 residues.

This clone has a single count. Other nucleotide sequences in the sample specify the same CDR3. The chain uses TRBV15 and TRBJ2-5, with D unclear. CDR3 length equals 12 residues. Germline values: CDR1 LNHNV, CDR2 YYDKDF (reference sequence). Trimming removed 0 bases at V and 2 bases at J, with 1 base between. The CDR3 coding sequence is TGTGCCACCAGCAGAGATCAAGAGACCCAGTACTTC. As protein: CATSRDQETQYF.

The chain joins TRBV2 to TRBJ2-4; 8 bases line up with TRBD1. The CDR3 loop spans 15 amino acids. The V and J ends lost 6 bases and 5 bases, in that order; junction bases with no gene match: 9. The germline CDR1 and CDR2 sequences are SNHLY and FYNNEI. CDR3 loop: CASRAAGGLQNIQYF. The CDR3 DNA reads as TGTGCCAGCAGAGCCGCAGGGGGCTTGCAAAACATTCAGTACTTC.

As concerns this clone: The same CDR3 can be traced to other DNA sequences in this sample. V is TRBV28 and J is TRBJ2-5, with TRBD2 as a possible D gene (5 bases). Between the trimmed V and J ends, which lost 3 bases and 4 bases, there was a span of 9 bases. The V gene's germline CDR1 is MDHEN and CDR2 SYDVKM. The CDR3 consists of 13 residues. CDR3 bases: TGTGCCAGCAGTTTCGGTACTAGAGAGACCCAGTACTTC. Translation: CASSFGTRETQYF.